Below, one T cell receptor (beta chain) is given with its context. Its matching antigen is unknown. Profiled with immunoSEQ multiplex PCR; TCRdb holds only in-frame clones, not every one. The sample contains about 130,000 clones, approximately 90% of which appear only once. CDR1 is MDHEN, CDR2 SYDVKM, per germline. CDR3 size: 16 residues. Trimming cost V 2 bases and J 6 bases; bases outside gene matches: 0. These data originate in a study of radiation and T cells in renal cell carcinoma. Study summary: Nephrectomy followed 15 Gy stereotactic body radiation by 4 weeks. Findings and caveats of the study: Without pretreatment biopsies, baseline tumor clonotype presence was undetermined. Top tumor clonotypes rose in blood 2 weeks post-radiation, then contracted.

Time point in this sample: blood 2 weeks post-SBRT. Treatment: 15 Gy SBRT to primary tumor, nephrectomy 4 weeks later. Blood was sampled at baseline, 2 weeks and 4 weeks after SBRT. The sequenced sample was blood, obtained from a patient whose treatment included radiotherapy and nephrectomy. This clonotype was obtained from a woman between 70 and 85 years old with renal cell carcinoma. The chain is built from TRBV28 and TRBJ2-2; TRBD2 matches 16 bases. CDR3 loop: CASSLGTSGGAGELFF. The CDR3 DNA follows: TGTGCCAGCAGTTTAGGGACTAGCGGGGGGGCCGGGGAGCTGTTTTTT. Using reference TRBV28 and TRBJ2-2 for the parts outside the CDR3, the full variable domain is DVKVTQSSRYLVKRTGEKVFLECVQDMDHENMFWYRQDPGLGLRLIYFSYDVKMKEKGDIPEGYSVSREKKERFSLILESASTNQTSMYLCASSLGTSGGAGELFFGEGSRLTVL.